The rows below give T cell receptor beta chains drawn from one sample of a study of post-analysis software for immune sequencing data. TCRdb reprocessed the PCR reads via MiXCR and lists one record per CDR3 protein. The sample lists approximately 250,000 distinct CDR3 sequences, 36% occurring once. Sequencing input: blood. The receptors shown here come from a girl under 18 with multiple sclerosis. Both conserved end residues are part of each CDR3. Each record gives: clone size, J gene, V gene, D gene, CDR3 DNA, CDR3 protein. D genes are given only for firm matches. Clone size is stated in some rows and not others, as once, few, many or a class when expanded.

many TRBJ2-5 TRBV11-2 - TGTGCCAGGATACCGGGATATCAAGAGACCCAGTACTTC CARIPGYQETQYF
few TRBJ2-1 TRBV12-5 TRBD2 TGTGCTAGTGCCCTCCAACTAGCGGAGCAGTTCTTC CASALQLAEQFF
many TRBJ1-2 TRBV14 TRBD1 TGTGCCAGCAGCCAAGAGAGACCCCCACTGAGGGGGCGAAGTGGCTACACCTTC CASSQERPPLRGRSGYTF
- TRBJ1-4 TRBV9 - TGTGCCAGCAGCGTTACAGGGTCGCCTAATGAAAAACTGTTTTTT CASSVTGSPNEKLFF
- TRBJ1-1 TRBV3-1 - TGTGCCAACAGCCAAGTGGGGGGGGCGAACACTGAAGCTTTCTTT CANSQVGGANTEAFF
- TRBJ2-1 TRBV11-2 TRBD2 TGTGCCAGCAGCTTATTTTGGGGCGGGAGCACCTACAATGAGCAGTTCTTC CASSLFWGGSTYNEQFF
- TRBJ2-2 TRBV6-1 TRBD2 TGTGCCAGCACCCCGGGGGGGGACACCGGGGAGCTGTTTTTT CASTPGGDTGELFF
many TRBJ2-4 TRBV12-3/TRBV12-4 - TGTGCCAGCAGTTGGAGGGACGGAAACATTCAGTACTTC CASSWRDGNIQYF
- TRBJ1-6 TRBV6-1 - TGTGCCAGCAAAGGACTTAGGAGCTCCTATAATTCACCCCTCCACTTT CASKGLRSSYNSPLHF
- TRBJ1-1 TRBV7-9 - TGTGCCAGCCGCACGGCCCCGGGGCGTACGAACACTGAAGCTTTCTTT CASRTAPGRTNTEAFF
many TRBJ2-3 TRBV27 - TGTGCCAGCAGTAAGCGGAGCACAGATACGCAGTATTTT CASSKRSTDTQYF
many TRBJ1-2 TRBV20-1 - TGCAGTCGCGAGGGGACATTCCAGTCTAACTATGGCTACACCTTC CSREGTFQSNYGYTF
- TRBJ2-1 TRBV5-1 TRBD1 TGCGCCAGCAGCTTGAGTGGACAGGGGGCTGGTGAGCAGTTCTTC CASSLSGQGAGEQFF